Listed below are T cell receptor beta chains from one sample, sequenced in a study of T cell responses to AZD1222 COVID-19 vaccine. TCRdb keeps only in-frame clones here, not all; method: immunoSEQ multiplex PCR. The table has about 140,000 clones, 85% to 90% seen once. Here the sequenced sample was peripheral blood, taken on day 0 of AZD1222 vaccination. These receptors originate from an adult in good health. Both conserved end residues are part of each CDR3. D genes are given only for firm matches. Size is omitted from some rows. Given values are once, few, many or a class for expanded clones.

cdr3_aa,cdr3_nt,clone_size,j_call,v_call,d_call
CAWSSIYNEQFF,TGTGCCTGGAGTTCTATTTACAATGAGCAGTTCTTC,once,TRBJ2-1,TRBV30,-
CASSVRDLNTEAFF,TGTGCCAGCAGCGTACGTGACCTGAACACTGAAGCTTTCTTT,once,TRBJ1-1,TRBV9,-
CASIRIAGTDTQYF,TGTGCCAGCATACGAATTGCGGGGACAGATACGCAGTATTTT,-,TRBJ2-3,TRBV4-2,-
CASTYQGGYEQYF,TGTGCCAGCACTTACCAGGGGGGCTACGAGCAGTACTTC,-,TRBJ2-7,TRBV27,-
CASSVGGDPSGNTIYF,TGTGCCAGCAGCGTTGGAGGGGACCCCTCTGGAAACACCATATATTTT,-,TRBJ1-3,TRBV7-9,-
CASRSRDRGRGTGELFF,TGTGCTAGCAGGAGCCGGGACAGGGGGCGCGGCACCGGGGAGCTGTTTTTT,-,TRBJ2-2,TRBV7-7,TRBD1
CASSPIGQTYGYTF,TGCGCCAGCAGCCCGATCGGACAGACATATGGCTACACCTTC,few,TRBJ1-2,TRBV4-1,-
CASSQDRYNSPLHF,TGCGCCAGCAGCCAAGACCGATATAATTCACCCCTCCACTTT,-,TRBJ1-6,TRBV4-3,-
CASSENTEAFF,TGCGCCAGCAGCGAGAACACTGAAGCTTTCTTT,-,TRBJ1-1,TRBV4-1,-
CASGLHAPDRGRGLNTEAFF,TGTGCTAGTGGTTTGCACGCCCCGGACAGGGGGCGAGGACTGAACACTGAAGCTTTCTTT,-,TRBJ1-1,TRBV12-5,TRBD1
CASSLTQGIRYEQYF,TGCGCCAGCAGCCTTACACAGGGTATCCGCTACGAGCAGTACTTC,-,TRBJ2-7,TRBV5-1,-
CASLPLSYNEQFF,TGTGCCAGCCTCCCGTTATCCTACAATGAGCAGTTCTTC,-,TRBJ2-1,TRBV28,-
CASRASGRAYTGELFF,TGTGCCAGCAGGGCTAGCGGGAGGGCGTACACCGGGGAGCTGTTTTTT,-,TRBJ2-2,TRBV7-2,TRBD2
CASSFRDISYEQYF,TGTGCCAGCAGCTTCCGGGACATTTCCTACGAGCAGTACTTC,-,TRBJ2-7,TRBV7-2,-
CASSSGLAVEQFF,TGTGCCAGCAGCTCCGGACTAGCGGTTGAGCAGTTCTTC,-,TRBJ2-1,TRBV5-4,TRBD2
CAWRGVRARNTEAFF,TGTGCCTGGAGGGGGGTAAGGGCGCGGAACACTGAAGCTTTCTTT,-,TRBJ1-1,TRBV30,-